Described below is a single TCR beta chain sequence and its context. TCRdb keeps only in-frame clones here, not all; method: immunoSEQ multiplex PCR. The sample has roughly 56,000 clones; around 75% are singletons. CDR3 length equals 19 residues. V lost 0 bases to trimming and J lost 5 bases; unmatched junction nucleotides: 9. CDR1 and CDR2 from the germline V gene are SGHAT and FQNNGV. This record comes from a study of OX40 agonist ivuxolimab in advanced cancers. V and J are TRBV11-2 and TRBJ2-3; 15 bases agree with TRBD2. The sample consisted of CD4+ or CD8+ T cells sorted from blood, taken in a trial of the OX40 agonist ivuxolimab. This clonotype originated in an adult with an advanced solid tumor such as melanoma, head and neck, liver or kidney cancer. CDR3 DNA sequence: TGTGCCAGCAGCTTAGATGGACTAGCGGGGGGGCCAAGGAGAGATACGCAGTATTTT. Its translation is CASSLDGLAGGPRRDTQYF.